These 21 T cell receptor beta chains were sequenced from one sample in a study of vaccination effects on CD4 cells after COVID-19. The assay was immunoSEQ multiplex PCR, and TCRdb's table has in-frame clones only and misses some. This sample has about 54,000 clones, with around 75% found just once. Their antigen targets remain unknown. After expansion with viral peptide pools in the ViraFEST assay, antigen-specific CD4+ T cells were sequenced. Having been cultured for about 10 days, the cells underwent CD4+ T cell isolation. The material was CD4+ T cells from PBMCs cultured with HCoV-229E spike peptides, obtained before COVID-19 vaccination. The origin of the receptors is a human donor who received a COVID-19 vaccine.

The V and J genes are TRBV5-4 and TRBJ2-2, with TRBD1 matching 9 bases. J lost 4 bases, V lost 5 bases, and 9 bases had no gene match. The CDR3 spans 16 residues. Germline V CDR1 and CDR2: SGHNT, YYREEE (reference sequence). As DNA, the CDR3 is TGTGCCAGCAGTCGGGACAGGGTTGGGACCACCGGGGAGCTGTTTTTT. Amino acids: CASSRDRVGTTGELFF.

This clone was counted only a few times. This chain joins TRBV21-1 and TRBJ1-1; the table gives TRBD1 as D, unverified against the DNA. TRBV21-1 is a recognized pseudogene. The CDR3 covers 15 residues. This chain's CDR3 is CAKNKPGQKNTEAFF. As DNA, the CDR3 is TGTGCCAAAAATAAACCGGGACAGAAAAACACTGAAGCTTTCTTT.

The chain is built from TRBV2 and TRBJ2-7; 10 positions match TRBD1. This CDR3 has 13 residues. The junction had 3 bases not matched to a gene; V was cut back by 6 bases and J by 4 bases. CDR1 SNHLY and CDR2 FYNNEI come from the germline V gene. Here the CDR3 DNA reads TGTGCCAGCAGCCGGGACAGGGGTTACGAGCAGTACGTC. Translation gives CASSRDRGYEQYV.

V and J are TRBV28 and TRBJ2-3, with a weak D call TRBD1 (5 bases). The V end lost 4 bases, the J end lost 6 bases, and 17 bases lay between the germline ends. CDR3 size: 15 residues. Germline loops: CDR1 MDHEN, CDR2 SYDVKM. The CDR3 region has the DNA TGTGCCAGCAGTTCCCTCACCCCGCCAGGGGATACGCAGTATTTT. Its translation is CASSSLTPPGDTQYF.

The chain employs TRBV5-1 and TRBJ2-3; TRBD2 might be the D (5 bases). V lost 0 bases and J 4 bases, leaving 9 bases between the germline ends. The germline gives CDR1 SGHRS, CDR2 YFSETQ. This CDR3 comprises 14 residues. As DNA, the CDR3 is TGCGCCAGCAGCTTGGGAACTAGAGCAGATACGCAGTATTTT. Amino acid sequence: CASSLGTRADTQYF.

The chain has TRBV7-9 and TRBJ1-5; maybe TRBD1 (6 bases). CDR1 is SEHNR, CDR2 FQNEAQ, per germline (reference sequence). Trimming removed 1 base at V and 8 bases at J, with 15 bases between. This CDR3 spans 15 amino acids. This CDR3 reads CASSLGAGAEEPQHF. The CDR3 DNA sequence: TGTGCCAGCAGCTTAGGAGCAGGGGCCGAGGAGCCCCAGCATTTT.

A few counts support this clone. This chain connects TRBV19 to TRBJ2-6; D unresolved. Deletions cut 7 bases from V and 5 bases from J, with 18 bases between. Germline-derived CDR1 and CDR2 are LNHDA and SQIVND (reference sequence). CDR3 length: 16 amino acids. The CDR3 loop reads CASTDPGSSWANVLTF. In DNA form, the CDR3 reads TGTGCCAGTACCGACCCGGGCTCCAGCTGGGCCAACGTCCTGACTTTC.

V gene TRBV19 combines with J gene TRBJ2-1; D possibly corresponds to TRBD1 (6 bases). Germline assignment: CDR1 LNHDA and CDR2 SQIVND (reference sequence). The CDR3 totals 14 residues. V gave up 4 bases and J gave up 4 bases, with 11 bases separating them. DNA for the CDR3: TGTGCCAGTAGTAGGGCAGGGGCGTACAATGAGCAGTTCTTC. Protein product: CASSRAGAYNEQFF. The whole variable domain, filled in from reference TRBV19 and TRBJ2-1, reads DGGITQSPKYLFRKEGQNVTLSCEQNLNHDAMYWYRQDPGQGLRLIYYSQIVNDFQKGDIAEGYSVSREKKESFPLTVTSAQKNPTAFYLCASSRAGAYNEQFFGPGTRLTVL.

V usage is TRBV10-2 and J usage is TRBJ1-1; D unclear. Germline CDR1 is WSHSY and CDR2 is SAAADI. Trimming took off 6 bases at V and 2 bases at J, with 7 bases between the two ends. The CDR3 totals 12 residues. The CDR3 nucleotides are TGCGCCAGCAGGTATACTAACACTGAAGCTTTCTTT. It codes for CASRYTNTEAFF.

This clone is a singleton in its sample. CDR3 sequence (DNA): TGTGCCTGGAGTGTACAGGGCTCCTACAATGAGCAGTTCTTC. Translated, it gives CAWSVQGSYNEQFF. This chain links TRBV30 with TRBJ2-1, with D possibly being TRBD1 (6 bases). The V gene's germline CDR1 is GTSNPN and CDR2 SVGIG (reference sequence). Trimming removed 0 bases from V and 0 bases from J, with 6 bases in between. CDR3 length: 14 amino acids.

V and J are TRBV18 and TRBJ1-1; 7 positions agree with TRBD1. Germline V gene sequence: CDR1 KGHSH, CDR2 LQKENI. V shed 4 bases and J 3 bases; nucleotides not matched to a gene: 5. CDR3 length: 14 amino acids. The CDR3 loop reads CASSLYDRDTEAFF. For the CDR3, the DNA is TGTGCCAGCTCACTGTACGACAGGGACACTGAAGCTTTCTTT.

The chain joins TRBV5-1 to TRBJ2-3, with a tentative D call TRBD1 (5 bases). This CDR3 is built from 13 residues. V was pared by 4 bases and J by 4 bases, with 10 bases between. Germline V lookup: CDR1 SGHRS, CDR2 YFSETQ. The CDR3 region is CASSVGVADTQYF. CDR3 coding DNA: TGCGCCAGCAGCGTAGGGGTCGCAGATACGCAGTATTTT.

CDR3 sequence: CASSIVLSNQPQHF. In nucleotides, the CDR3 is TGTGCCAGTAGTATAGTGTTAAGTAATCAGCCCCAGCATTTT. This chain links TRBV19 with TRBJ1-5; D unresolved. This CDR3 spans 14 amino acids. Germline V gene sequence: CDR1 LNHDA, CDR2 SQIVND (reference sequence). V dropped 1 base and J dropped 4 bases, with 8 bases sitting between them.

This chain connects TRBV30 to TRBJ2-5; D is unresolved. Trimming shortened V by 2 bases and J by 2 bases, and 9 bases separated the two germline ends. The CDR3 length is 13 residues. Germline V gives CDR1 GTSNPN, CDR2 SVGIG (reference sequence). The CDR3 coding sequence is TGTGCCTGGAGTTCCGGGCTTCAAGAGACCCAGTACTTC. Its protein product is CAWSSGLQETQYF.

This rearrangement joins TRBV10-3 to TRBJ1-5; unclear D gene. Germline V lookup: CDR1 ENHRY, CDR2 SYGVKD. Trimming pared 11 bases from V and 3 bases from J, leaving 14 bases between. The CDR3 consists of 13 residues. The DNA for the CDR3 is TGTGCCGTAGGGAGGGATTTCAATCAGCCCCAGCATTTT. This gives the protein CAVGRDFNQPQHF.

V is TRBV5-4 and J is TRBJ1-3, with 8 bases lining up with TRBD1. The V gene end was trimmed by 4 bases and the J gene end by 0 bases; junction bases not matched to a gene: 9. The germline V gene has CDR1 SGHNT and CDR2 YYREEE (reference sequence). CDR3 size: 17 residues. The DNA for the CDR3 is TGTGCCAGCAGCCCGAAACAGGGGGTTAGCTCTGGAAACACCATATATTTT. Translating it yields CASSPKQGVSSGNTIYF.

The J gene is TRBJ1-6, the V gene TRBV18, with unresolved D. CDR1 KGHSH and CDR2 LQKENI come from the germline V gene. With 5 bases removed from V and 0 bases from J, the gap between germline ends came to 8 bases. The CDR3 totals 15 residues. The CDR3: CASSDSSSYNSPLHF. The CDR3 region has the DNA TGTGCCAGCTCAGACTCTAGCTCCTATAATTCACCCCTCCACTTT. The full variable domain, rest sourced from reference TRBV18 and TRBJ1-6, is NAGVMQNPRHLVRRRGQEARLRCSPMKGHSHVYWYRQLPEEGLKFMVYLQKENIIDESGMPKERFSAEFPKEGPSILRIQQVVRGDSAAYFCASSDSSSYNSPLHFGNGTRLTVT.

The rearrangement joins TRBV5-1 to TRBJ1-1, with D unresolved. Germline-derived CDR1 and CDR2 are SGHRS and YFSETQ. The CDR3 sequence is 16 residues long. The germline V and J ends were trimmed by 4 bases and 1 base, with 17 bases remaining between them. In DNA, the CDR3 is TGCGCCAGCAGCGACAAATATGGGATTACGAACACTGAAGCTTTCTTT. This codes for CASSDKYGITNTEAFF.

V is TRBV9 and J is TRBJ2-1; TRBD2 aligns across 9 bases. V was clipped by 4 bases and J by 8 bases; unmatched bases: 10. The germline gives CDR1 SGDLS, CDR2 YYNGEE. The CDR3 consists of 15 residues. The CDR3 here is CASSPFGAGGYEQFF. The CDR3 DNA reads as TGTGCCAGCAGCCCCTTCGGGGCGGGGGGGTATGAGCAGTTCTTC. Combining the CDR3 with reference TRBV9 and TRBJ2-1 gives the whole variable domain DSGVTQTPKHLITATGQRVTLRCSPRSGDLSVYWYQQSLDQGLQFLIQYYNGEERAKGNILERFSAQQFPDLHSELNLSSLELGDSALYFCASSPFGAGGYEQFFGPGTRLTVL.

This chain joins TRBV2 and TRBJ2-1, with D perhaps TRBD2 (6 bases). Germline CDR1 is SNHLY and CDR2 is FYNNEI. The V and J ends lost 6 bases and 13 bases respectively, with 25 bases between them. This CDR3 has 15 amino acids. The CDR3 DNA is TGTGCCAGCAGGACGCAGACTAGGACCGGGTCGGACCAGTTCTTC. The encoded protein is CASRTQTRTGSDQFF.

This sequence joins TRBV6-5 and TRBJ2-3; perhaps TRBD2 as D (5 bases). Deletions cut 2 bases from V and 1 base from J, with 13 bases between. This CDR3 contains 16 residues. The germline CDR1 and CDR2 sequences are MNHEY and SVGAGI. CDR3 coding DNA: TGTGCCAGCAGTTACCATAGGAGGAGTGGCACAGATACGCAGTATTTT. Amino acids: CASSYHRRSGTDTQYF.